This is a list of T cell receptor beta chains from one sample in a study of T cells after yellow fever vaccination. One entry per CDR3 protein results from TCRdb running MiXCR on the 5' RACE reads. This table has 600,000 to 750,000 distinct CDR3 sequences, approximately 13% appearing once. The source was PBMCs, collected on the day of the yellow fever booster vaccination. All receptors derive from a man aged 25 to 45 who received the YFV17D yellow fever vaccine. Each CDR3 is given with its conserved first and last residue. D genes are given only for firm matches. Clone sizes are given selectively: once, few, many, or a class where the clone is expanded.

CDR3: CASSPRDPQFF
DNA: TGTGCCAGCTCACCACGGGACCCGCAGTTCTTC
J: TRBJ2-1
V: TRBV18
size: NA
D: NA

CDR3: CAISTRSAYEQYF
DNA: TGTGCCATCAGTACAAGGAGTGCCTACGAGCAGTACTTC
J: TRBJ2-7
V: TRBV10-3
size: NA
D: NA

CDR3: CASSLAGGLGEQFF
DNA: TGCGCCAGCAGCTTAGCGGGAGGGCTTGGTGAGCAGTTCTTC
J: TRBJ2-1
V: TRBV5-1
size: NA
D: TRBD2

CDR3: CASSLAGTTNEKLFF
DNA: TGTGCCAGCAGCTTAGCTGGGACAACTAATGAAAAACTGTTTTTT
J: TRBJ1-4
V: TRBV7-2
size: few
D: NA

CDR3: CSASPIPSGRRYEQYF
DNA: TGCAGTGCTAGCCCCATACCTAGCGGGAGGCGGTACGAGCAGTACTTC
J: TRBJ2-7
V: TRBV20-1
size: few
D: TRBD2

CDR3: CSASSGAGDTQYF
DNA: TGCAGTGCTAGTTCCGGGGCGGGAGATACGCAGTATTTT
J: TRBJ2-3
V: TRBV20-1
size: few
D: NA

CDR3: CASSLFLAGGDTGELFF
DNA: TGTGCCAGCAGCTTGTTCCTAGCGGGAGGGGACACCGGGGAGCTGTTTTTT
J: TRBJ2-2
V: TRBV7-3
size: NA
D: TRBD2

CDR3: CASSYSQKDTPGTQYF
DNA: TGTGCCAGCAGTTACTCGCAGAAGGATACCCCCGGGACCCAGTACTTC
J: TRBJ2-5
V: TRBV6-2/TRBV6-3
size: few
D: NA

CDR3: CSAGDFSSYNEQFF
DNA: TGCAGTGCTGGGGACTTCAGCTCCTACAATGAGCAGTTCTTC
J: TRBJ2-1
V: TRBV20-1
size: NA
D: NA

CDR3: CASSLGGFRGEQYF
DNA: TGTGCCAGCAGCTTAGGCGGTTTCAGGGGCGAGCAGTACTTC
J: TRBJ2-7
V: TRBV7-9
size: few
D: NA

CDR3: CASSLEQGREQFF
DNA: TGTGCCAGCAGCTTGGAACAGGGGAGAGAGCAGTTCTTC
J: TRBJ2-1
V: TRBV7-2
size: NA
D: TRBD1

CDR3: CASSYPGAREQFF
DNA: TGTGCCAGCAGTTACCCAGGGGCTCGGGAGCAGTTCTTC
J: TRBJ2-1
V: TRBV6-2/TRBV6-3
size: many
D: NA

CDR3: CASWTGAGAYNEQFF
DNA: TGTGCCAGCTGGACAGGAGCGGGAGCCTACAATGAGCAGTTCTTC
J: TRBJ2-1
V: TRBV5-8
size: NA
D: NA

CDR3: CSARVSAAGGISQETQYF
DNA: TGCAGTGCTAGAGTTTCGGCAGCGGGAGGGATTTCCCAAGAGACCCAGTACTTC
J: TRBJ2-5
V: TRBV20-1
size: few
D: TRBD2

CDR3: CASSPSSGERTQYF
DNA: TGTGCCAGCAGCCCCTCTAGCGGGGAGAGGACCCAGTACTTC
J: TRBJ2-5
V: TRBV5-4
size: few
D: TRBD2

CDR3: CASSQDSTGGKDEQYF
DNA: TGCGCCAGCAGCCAAGACTCGACAGGGGGGAAGGACGAGCAGTACTTC
J: TRBJ2-7
V: TRBV4-3
size: NA
D: TRBD1

CDR3: CASSRIVEDPGELFF
DNA: TGTGCCAGCAGCCGAATCGTAGAAGATCCCGGGGAGCTGTTTTTT
J: TRBJ2-2
V: TRBV28
size: NA
D: NA

CDR3: CASSIWGGELQYF
DNA: TGTGCCAGCAGCATATGGGGGGGGGAGCTTCAGTACTTC
J: TRBJ2-4
V: TRBV6-1
size: NA
D: TRBD2

CDR3: CASSPWGRAHEQYF
DNA: TGTGCCAGCAGCCCCTGGGGGAGGGCCCACGAGCAGTACTTC
J: TRBJ2-7
V: TRBV12-3/TRBV12-4
size: NA
D: TRBD2

CDR3: CTFSLGTSVMGSYNEQFF
DNA: TGTACCTTCAGTTTGGGGACTAGCGTTATGGGATCCTACAATGAGCAGTTCTTC
J: TRBJ2-1
V: TRBV3-1
size: NA
D: TRBD2

CDR3: CSARGAGTSYNEQFF
DNA: TGCAGTGCTCGCGGAGCGGGAACCTCCTACAATGAGCAGTTCTTC
J: TRBJ2-1
V: TRBV20-1
size: once
D: TRBD2

CDR3: CASSLKGGLSNEQFF
DNA: TGTGCCAGCAGTTTAAAGGGGGGGTTGAGCAATGAGCAGTTCTTC
J: TRBJ2-1
V: TRBV12-3/TRBV12-4
size: NA
D: NA

CDR3: CASSLQNNEQFF
DNA: TGTGCCAGCAGCCTACAAAACAATGAGCAGTTCTTC
J: TRBJ2-1
V: TRBV7-3
size: many
D: NA

CDR3: CASSDRSGNSYEQYF
DNA: TGTGCCAGCAGCGACCGCAGTGGGAATTCCTACGAGCAGTACTTC
J: TRBJ2-7
V: TRBV7-9
size: many
D: NA

CDR3: CASMKDTQYF
DNA: TGTGCCAGCATGAAAGATACGCAGTATTTT
J: TRBJ2-3
V: TRBV6-1
size: NA
D: NA

CDR3: CASSSRTSAYEQYF
DNA: TGTGCCAGCAGCTCTCGGACTAGCGCGTACGAGCAGTACTTC
J: TRBJ2-7
V: TRBV7-8
size: few
D: TRBD2

CDR3: CASSVSGFQETQYF
DNA: TGCGCCAGCAGCGTCTCGGGCTTCCAAGAGACCCAGTACTTC
J: TRBJ2-5
V: TRBV5-1
size: NA
D: NA

CDR3: CASSVGDGELFF
DNA: TGTGCCAGCAGCGTGGGAGATGGGGAGCTGTTTTTT
J: TRBJ2-2
V: TRBV9
size: few
D: NA

CDR3: CASGHSSVYDEQFF
DNA: TGTGCTAGTGGTCACTCTAGTGTTTACGATGAGCAGTTCTTC
J: TRBJ2-1
V: TRBV12-5
size: NA
D: NA

CDR3: CASTSKYEQYF
DNA: TGTGCCAGCACCTCGAAATACGAGCAGTACTTC
J: TRBJ2-7
V: TRBV28
size: many
D: NA

CDR3: CASSPPGTLFQETQYF
DNA: TGTGCCAGCAGCCCTCCCGGGACTCTGTTTCAAGAGACCCAGTACTTC
J: TRBJ2-5
V: TRBV3-1
size: few
D: NA

CDR3: CASSPELAGPNEQFF
DNA: TGCGCCAGCAGCCCAGAGCTAGCGGGGCCCAATGAGCAGTTCTTC
J: TRBJ2-1
V: TRBV4-1
size: few
D: TRBD2

CDR3: CASSSRQADINSPLHF
DNA: TGTGCCAGCAGCAGCCGACAGGCAGACATTAATTCACCCCTCCACTTT
J: TRBJ1-6
V: TRBV21-1
size: few
D: NA

CDR3: CASSLQRSQGHGYTF
DNA: TGTGCCAGCAGCTTACAGAGGAGCCAGGGACATGGCTACACCTTC
J: TRBJ1-2
V: TRBV7-2
size: few
D: NA

CDR3: CASSPQGVYGYTF
DNA: TGTGCCAGCAGCCCGCAGGGAGTCTATGGCTACACCTTC
J: TRBJ1-2
V: TRBV5-4
size: few
D: NA

CDR3: CASSSITPSAGGPYEQYF
DNA: TGTGCCAGCAGCTCCATCACCCCCTCAGCGGGAGGGCCCTACGAGCAGTACTTC
J: TRBJ2-7
V: TRBV12-3/TRBV12-4
size: few
D: TRBD2

CDR3: CASSNGDTYEQYF
DNA: TGTGCCAGCAGCAATGGGGACACCTACGAGCAGTACTTC
J: TRBJ2-7
V: TRBV21-1
size: NA
D: NA

CDR3: CASSFRPGQGIHGYTF
DNA: TGTGCCAGCAGTTTCCGGCCGGGACAGGGAATCCATGGCTACACCTTC
J: TRBJ1-2
V: TRBV7-2
size: NA
D: TRBD1

CDR3: CAWRARGGSNQPQHF
DNA: TGTGCCTGGAGAGCTAGGGGAGGTAGCAATCAGCCCCAGCATTTT
J: TRBJ1-5
V: TRBV30
size: few
D: NA

CDR3: CSMTSGVTDTQYF
DNA: TGCAGTATGACTAGCGGGGTCACAGATACGCAGTATTTT
J: TRBJ2-3
V: TRBV20-1
size: few
D: TRBD2

CDR3: CASSPNPRVGHEQYF
DNA: TGTGCCAGCAGCCCAAACCCCCGTGTAGGACACGAGCAGTACTTC
J: TRBJ2-7
V: TRBV9
size: NA
D: NA

CDR3: CASNARTDPPRQFF
DNA: TGTGCCAGCAATGCACGGACAGACCCTCCACGACAGTTCTTC
J: TRBJ2-1
V: TRBV6-2/TRBV6-3
size: few
D: NA

CDR3: CASRPSGGQETQYF
DNA: TGTGCCAGCAGACCGTCCGGAGGGCAAGAGACCCAGTACTTC
J: TRBJ2-5
V: TRBV6-1
size: many
D: NA

CDR3: CASSRTTETYEQYF
DNA: TGTGCCAGCAGCCGAACCACAGAGACCTACGAGCAGTACTTC
J: TRBJ2-7
V: TRBV6-2/TRBV6-3
size: once
D: NA

CDR3: CASSTEDRFYEQYF
DNA: TGTGCCAGCAGTACGGAGGACAGGTTCTACGAGCAGTACTTC
J: TRBJ2-7
V: TRBV12-3/TRBV12-4
size: NA
D: TRBD1

CDR3: CASSRVHGPVF
DNA: TGTGCCAGCAGTCGAGTCCACGGCCCGGTCTTT
J: TRBJ1-1
V: TRBV7-2
size: few
D: NA

CDR3: CASSDLYTSASSYNEQFF
DNA: TGTGCCTCCAGTGATTTGTACACTAGCGCAAGCTCCTACAATGAGCAGTTCTTC
J: TRBJ2-1
V: TRBV24-1
size: NA
D: TRBD2

CDR3: CSALRTSGRRDTQYF
DNA: TGCAGTGCTCTAAGGACTAGCGGGAGACGAGATACGCAGTATTTT
J: TRBJ2-3
V: TRBV20-1
size: NA
D: TRBD2

CDR3: CASSLGQGTNTEAFF
DNA: TGCGCCAGCAGCTTGGGGCAGGGCACGAACACTGAAGCTTTCTTT
J: TRBJ1-1
V: TRBV5-1
size: NA
D: NA

CDR3: CASSLGTGAHNEQFF
DNA: TGTGCCAGCAGCTTAGGGACAGGGGCCCACAATGAGCAGTTCTTC
J: TRBJ2-1
V: TRBV7-7
size: few
D: TRBD1

CDR3: CRGQQLFRGRSGTGTHEQYF
DNA: TGTAGGGGCCAGCAGCTTTTTCGGGGGAGGAGCGGGACAGGGACCCACGAGCAGTACTTC
J: TRBJ2-7
V: TRBV5-7
size: NA
D: TRBD1

CDR3: CASSTRDSPSEQYF
DNA: TGTGCCAGCAGCACCCGGGACTCCCCCTCCGAGCAGTACTTC
J: TRBJ2-7
V: TRBV3-1
size: few
D: NA

CDR3: CSVEGHPGSGNTIYF
DNA: TGCAGCGTAGAAGGACATCCCGGCTCTGGAAACACCATATATTTT
J: TRBJ1-3
V: TRBV29-1
size: NA
D: NA

CDR3: CASSPIGLGWETQYF
DNA: TGTGCCAGCTCACCAATCGGACTAGGGTGGGAGACCCAGTACTTC
J: TRBJ2-5
V: TRBV18
size: NA
D: TRBD2

CDR3: CASTSPRGNPQALTEKLFF
DNA: TGTGCCAGTACCTCCCCTCGGGGTAACCCCCAAGCCCTCACTGAAAAACTGTTTTTT
J: TRBJ1-4
V: TRBV19
size: few
D: NA

CDR3: CASIPGLAGTGELFF
DNA: TGTGCCAGCATCCCCGGACTAGCGGGCACCGGGGAGCTGTTTTTT
J: TRBJ2-2
V: TRBV7-2
size: NA
D: TRBD2

CDR3: CASCFTGGENEKLFF
DNA: TGTGCCAGCTGCTTCACAGGGGGCGAAAATGAAAAACTGTTTTTT
J: TRBJ1-4
V: TRBV18
size: NA
D: TRBD1